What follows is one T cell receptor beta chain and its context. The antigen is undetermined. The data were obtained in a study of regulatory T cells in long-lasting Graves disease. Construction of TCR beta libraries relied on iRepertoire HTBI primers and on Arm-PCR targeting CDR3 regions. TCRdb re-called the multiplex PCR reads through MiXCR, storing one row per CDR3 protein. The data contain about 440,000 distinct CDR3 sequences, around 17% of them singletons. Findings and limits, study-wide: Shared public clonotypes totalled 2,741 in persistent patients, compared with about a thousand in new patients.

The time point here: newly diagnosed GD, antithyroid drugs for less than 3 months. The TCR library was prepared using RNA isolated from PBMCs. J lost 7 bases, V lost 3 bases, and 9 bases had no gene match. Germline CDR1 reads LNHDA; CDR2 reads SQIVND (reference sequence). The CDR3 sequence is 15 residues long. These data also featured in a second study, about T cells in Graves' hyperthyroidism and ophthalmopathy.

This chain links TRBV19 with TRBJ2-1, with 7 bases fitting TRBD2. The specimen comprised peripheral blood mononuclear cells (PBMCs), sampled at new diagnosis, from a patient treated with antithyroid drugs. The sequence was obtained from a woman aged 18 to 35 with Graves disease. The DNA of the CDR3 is TGTGCCAGTAGTATGATTGGACTAGTAAAGAATGAGCAGTTCTTC. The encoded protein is CASSMIGLVKNEQFF.